This passage covers 10 T cell receptor beta chains from one sample sequenced in a study of cytomegalovirus exposure and HLA in healthy donors. With 60 Vbeta and 13 Jbeta primers, the PCR was carried out. Clones were read by immunoSEQ multiplex PCR, and TCRdb kept only the in-frame ones, dropping some. Of more than 150,000 clones listed, more than 70% are singletons. The sample consisted of PBMCs. The receptor set was obtained from a girl aged 5-17 years in good health and CMV-seropositive.

The gene calls are TRBV5-8 and TRBJ2-1; the D gene is possibly TRBD2 (5 bases). Germline values: CDR1 SGHTS, CDR2 YDEGEE. The CDR3 is 14 residues long. The V end lost 6 bases, the J end lost 1 base, and 11 bases lay between the germline ends. The CDR3 DNA is TGTGCCAGCACCTCCCGAGGGTCCTACAATGAGCAGTTCTTC. It translates to CASTSRGSYNEQFF.

This rearrangement joins TRBV10-3 to TRBJ2-3; 8 bases are a match to TRBD1. Germline V CDR1 and CDR2: ENHRY, SYGVKD. The CDR3 runs 13 residues. V lost 11 bases, J lost 2 bases, and 6 bases stayed unmatched. The CDR3 spells CAARTGFTDTQYF. CDR3 nucleotides: TGTGCCGCCCGGACAGGGTTCACAGATACGCAGTATTTT.

This clone was recorded a few times. The V gene is TRBV7-2, the J gene TRBJ2-7, with a weak D call TRBD2 (6 bases). V was clipped by 1 base and J by 3 bases, with 10 bases between them. This CDR3 spans 14 amino acids. CDR1 and CDR2 (germline): SGHTA, FQGNSA. Here the CDR3 reads CASSLGGTIYEQYF. As DNA, the CDR3 is TGTGCCAGCAGCTTAGGCGGGACGATCTACGAGCAGTACTTC.

The V gene is TRBV7-2, the J gene TRBJ2-3; 8 bases match TRBD1. This CDR3 is built from 13 residues. Germline V gene lookup returns CDR1 SGHTA and CDR2 FQGNSA. V lost 5 bases, J lost 6 bases, and 4 bases stayed unmatched. For the CDR3, the DNA is TGTGCCAGCAGCCTAGACAGGGGTGATACGCAGTATTTT. As protein: CASSLDRGDTQYF.

J is TRBJ2-5 and V is TRBV5-4, with D possibly TRBD1 on 5 matching bases. The V end was cut by 1 base, the J end by 1 base, with 8 bases between. CDR1 is SGHNT and CDR2 is YYREEE in the germline V gene (reference sequence). CDR3 size: 14 residues. This CDR3 reads CASSLRGIQETQYF. The CDR3 nucleotides read TGTGCCAGCAGCTTGAGGGGTATCCAAGAGACCCAGTACTTC.

This clone was recorded once. This sequence joins TRBV4-1 and TRBJ1-5; 10 bases are shared with TRBD1. The length of the CDR3 is 15 residues. Germline lookup yields CDR1 MGHRA and CDR2 YSYEKL. V lost 0 bases to trimming and J lost 8 bases; unmatched junction nucleotides: 4. The CDR3 region is CASSQDLGQGKPQHF. The CDR3 DNA reads as TGCGCCAGCAGCCAAGACTTGGGACAGGGGAAGCCCCAGCATTTT.

The chain carries TRBV10-3 and TRBJ2-7; perhaps TRBD1 as D (6 bases). The germline V gene encodes CDR1 ENHRY and CDR2 SYGVKD. The CDR3 is 13 residues long. V shed 8 bases and J shed 3 bases, with 14 bases lying between them. CDR3 sequence: CAIGQRQVYEQYF. The CDR3 DNA is TGTGCCATCGGGCAGAGACAGGTCTACGAGCAGTACTTC.

The chain carries TRBV30 and TRBJ2-1, with D perhaps matching TRBD2 (6 bases). Germline CDR1 GTSNPN, CDR2 SVGIG (reference sequence). V gave up 4 bases and J gave up 3 bases, with 13 bases separating them. CDR3 length equals 14 residues. CDR3 bases: TGTGCCTGGATGGGGGGAGGAAGCTACAATGAGCAGTTCTTC. This gives the protein CAWMGGGSYNEQFF.

This chain links TRBV30 with TRBJ1-1, with TRBD1 matching 12 bases. The CDR3 has 11 amino acids. Losses at the gene ends were 8 bases for V and 10 bases for J; bases not matched to a gene: 5. Germline CDR1 GTSNPN, CDR2 SVGIG (reference sequence). In nucleotides, the CDR3 is TGTGCCGGGGACAGGGGGCGGGTAGCTTTCTTT. Its protein is CAGDRGRVAFF.

CDR3 sequence reads: CASSIQANEKLFF. The CDR3 nucleotides read TGTGCCAGTAGTATCCAGGCTAATGAAAAACTGTTTTTT. J is TRBJ1-4 and V is TRBV19, with D unresolved. Deletions cut 3 bases from V and 3 bases from J, with 5 bases between. Germline V gene data show CDR1 as LNHDA and CDR2 as SQIVND (reference sequence). The CDR3 is 13 residues long.